This TCR beta chain is from a study of OX40 agonist ivuxolimab in advanced cancers. Study in general: Each patient was given ivuxolimab into a vein every 2 weeks, at 0.01 to 10 mg/kg. Age averaged 60 years (range roughly 23 to 79), and approximately 80% were male. Study results and caveats: The authors did not determine the antigen specificity of the expanded peripheral T cells. At 0.1 to 3.0 mg/kg, clonal expansion of CD4+ and CD8+ blood T cells had occurred by week 6.

In the case of this clone: Its antigen is not identified.

The CDR3 sequence is 15 residues long. V shed 3 bases and J 5 bases; nucleotides not matched to a gene: 3. Germline values: CDR1 SGHRS, CDR2 YFSETQ. Sequenced by immunoSEQ multiplex PCR; TCRdb stores in-frame clones only, minus some. The repertoire has around 62,000 clones, roughly 84% of them found once; the top ten carry less than 0.4%. The rearrangement joins TRBV5-1 to TRBJ2-5, with 14 bases aligning to TRBD2. This TCR came from an adult with an advanced solid tumor such as melanoma, head and neck, liver or kidney cancer. The sequences come from CD4+ or CD8+ T cells sorted from blood, collected in a trial of the OX40 agonist ivuxolimab. The CDR3 coding sequence is TGCGCCAGCAGCTGGAGGACTAGCGGGGGGGAGACCCAGTACTTC. It is translated as CASSWRTSGGETQYF.